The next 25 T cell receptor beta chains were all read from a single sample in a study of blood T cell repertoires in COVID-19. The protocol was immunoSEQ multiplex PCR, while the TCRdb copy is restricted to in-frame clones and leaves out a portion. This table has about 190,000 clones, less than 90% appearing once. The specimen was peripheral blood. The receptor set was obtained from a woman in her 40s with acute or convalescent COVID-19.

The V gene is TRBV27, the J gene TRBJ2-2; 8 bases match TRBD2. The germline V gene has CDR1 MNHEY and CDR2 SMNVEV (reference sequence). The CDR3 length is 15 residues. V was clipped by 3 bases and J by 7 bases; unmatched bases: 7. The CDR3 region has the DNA TGTGCCAGCAGTTTGACGGGAGGGCCGGACGGGGAGCTGTTTTTT. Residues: CASSLTGGPDGELFF.

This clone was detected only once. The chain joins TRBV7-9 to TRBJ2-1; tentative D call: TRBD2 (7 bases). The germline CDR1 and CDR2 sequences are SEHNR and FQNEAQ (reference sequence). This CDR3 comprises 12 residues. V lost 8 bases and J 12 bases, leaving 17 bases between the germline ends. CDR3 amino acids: CASGSKAGAQFF. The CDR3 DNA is TGTGCCAGCGGTTCAAAGGCGGGGGCGCAGTTCTTC.

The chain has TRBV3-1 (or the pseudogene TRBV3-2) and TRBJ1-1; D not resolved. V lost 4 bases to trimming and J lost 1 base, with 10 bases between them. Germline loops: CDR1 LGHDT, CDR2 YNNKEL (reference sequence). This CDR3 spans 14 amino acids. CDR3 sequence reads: CASSPPAGNTEAFF. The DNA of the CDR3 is TGTGCCAGCAGCCCCCCCGCCGGGAACACTGAAGCTTTCTTT.

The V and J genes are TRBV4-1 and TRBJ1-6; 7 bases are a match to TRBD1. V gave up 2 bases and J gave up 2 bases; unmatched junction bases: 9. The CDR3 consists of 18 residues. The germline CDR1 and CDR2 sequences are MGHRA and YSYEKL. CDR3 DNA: TGCGCCAGCAGCCAAAAACCTCAGGGGGACGCCTATAATTCACCCCTCCACTTT. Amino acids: CASSQKPQGDAYNSPLHF.

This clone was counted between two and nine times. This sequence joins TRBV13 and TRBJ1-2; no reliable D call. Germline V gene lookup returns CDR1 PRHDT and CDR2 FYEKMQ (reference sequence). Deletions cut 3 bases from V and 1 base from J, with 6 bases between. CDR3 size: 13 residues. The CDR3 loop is CASSFQDNYGYTF. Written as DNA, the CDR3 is TGTGCCAGCAGCTTCCAGGATAACTATGGCTACACCTTC.

CDR3 sequence (DNA): TGTGCCAGCTCACCCCCCTCGGGGGCGAACACCGGGGAGCTGTTTTTT. This gives the protein CASSPPSGANTGELFF. The chain has TRBV18 and TRBJ2-2; D is perhaps TRBD2 (6 bases). The CDR3 extends over 16 amino acids. In germline, CDR1 is KGHSH, CDR2 LQKENI. V shed 3 bases and J shed 0 bases, with 11 bases lying between them.

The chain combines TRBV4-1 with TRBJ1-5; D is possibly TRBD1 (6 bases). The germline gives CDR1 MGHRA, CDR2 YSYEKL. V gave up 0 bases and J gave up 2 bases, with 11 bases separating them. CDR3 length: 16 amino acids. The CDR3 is CASSQDRGNGNQPQHF. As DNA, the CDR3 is TGCGCCAGCAGCCAAGATAGGGGGAATGGCAATCAGCCCCAGCATTTT.

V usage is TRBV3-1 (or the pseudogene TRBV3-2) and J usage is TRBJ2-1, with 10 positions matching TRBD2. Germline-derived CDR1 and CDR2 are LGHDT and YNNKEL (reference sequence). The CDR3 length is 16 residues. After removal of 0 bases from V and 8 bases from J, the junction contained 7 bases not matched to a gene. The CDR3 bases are TGTGCCAGCAGCCAAGATCAGGCTAGCGGGAGCTATGAGCAGTTCTTC. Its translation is CASSQDQASGSYEQFF.

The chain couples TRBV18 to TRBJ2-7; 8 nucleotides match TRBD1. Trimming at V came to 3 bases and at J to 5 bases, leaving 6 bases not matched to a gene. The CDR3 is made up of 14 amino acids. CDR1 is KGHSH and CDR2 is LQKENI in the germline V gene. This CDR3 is CASSPQGANNEQYF. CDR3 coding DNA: TGTGCCAGCTCACCGCAGGGGGCGAACAACGAGCAGTACTTC.

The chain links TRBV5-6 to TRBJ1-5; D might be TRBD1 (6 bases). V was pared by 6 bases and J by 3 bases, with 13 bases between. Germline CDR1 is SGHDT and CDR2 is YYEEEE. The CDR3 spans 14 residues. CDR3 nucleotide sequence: TGTGCCAGCACTAAGGGACACTACAATCAGCCCCAGCATTTT. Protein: CASTKGHYNQPQHF.

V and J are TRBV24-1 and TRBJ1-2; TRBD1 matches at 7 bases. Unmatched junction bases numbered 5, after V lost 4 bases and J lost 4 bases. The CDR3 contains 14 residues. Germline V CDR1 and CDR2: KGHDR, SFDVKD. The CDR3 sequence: CATSDGTVLYGYTF. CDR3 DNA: TGTGCCACCAGTGACGGGACAGTACTCTATGGCTACACCTTC.

The CDR3 DNA reads as TGTGCCAGCAGCCACCCGGGACAGTGGCAGTACTTC. Translating it yields CASSHPGQWQYF. The genes are TRBV3-1 (or the pseudogene TRBV3-2) and TRBJ2-7; 7 bases are a match to TRBD1. CDR3 length: 12 residues. J gave up 9 bases and V 3 bases, and 5 bases lay outside the gene matches. Per the germline V gene, CDR1 is LGHDT and CDR2 is YNNKEL (reference sequence).

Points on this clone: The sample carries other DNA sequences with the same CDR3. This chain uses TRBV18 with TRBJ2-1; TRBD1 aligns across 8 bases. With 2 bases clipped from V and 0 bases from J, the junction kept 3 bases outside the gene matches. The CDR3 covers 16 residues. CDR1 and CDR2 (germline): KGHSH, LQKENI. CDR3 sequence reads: CASSPRTGSSYNEQFF. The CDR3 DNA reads TGTGCCAGCTCACCAAGGACAGGGAGCTCCTACAATGAGCAGTTCTTC.

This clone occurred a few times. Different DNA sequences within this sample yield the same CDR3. The CDR3 DNA reads as TGTGCCAGCAGCCCGGGGGCAGATACGCAGTATTTT. It yields the protein CASSPGADTQYF. V usage is TRBV7-8 and J usage is TRBJ2-3; the D gene is possibly TRBD2 (6 bases). Trimming pared 5 bases from V and 4 bases from J, leaving 7 bases between. The CDR3 contains 12 residues. From germline, CDR1 is SGHVS and CDR2 FQNEAQ.

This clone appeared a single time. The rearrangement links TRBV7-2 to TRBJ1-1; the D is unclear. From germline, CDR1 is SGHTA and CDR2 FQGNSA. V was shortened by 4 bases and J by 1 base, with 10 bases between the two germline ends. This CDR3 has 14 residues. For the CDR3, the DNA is TGTGCCAGCAGCTCCGTGGCAGGGAACACTGAAGCTTTCTTT. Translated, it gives CASSSVAGNTEAFF. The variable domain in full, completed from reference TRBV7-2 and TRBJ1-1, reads GAGVSQSPSNKVTEKGKDVELRCDPISGHTALYWYRQSLGQGLEFLIYFQGNSAPDKSGLPSDRFSAERTGGSVSTLTIQRTQQEDSAVYLCASSSVAGNTEAFFGQGTRLTVV.

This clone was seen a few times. CDR3 sequence: CASSPGTGGAYEQYF. The CDR3 nucleotides are TGTGCCAGCAGCCCCGGGACAGGGGGCGCCTACGAGCAGTACTTC. The chain employs TRBV4-2 and TRBJ2-7; 12 positions agree with TRBD1. J lost 2 bases, V lost 4 bases, and 3 bases had no gene match. Germline CDR1 and CDR2: LGHNA and YNFKEQ. The CDR3 covers 15 residues.

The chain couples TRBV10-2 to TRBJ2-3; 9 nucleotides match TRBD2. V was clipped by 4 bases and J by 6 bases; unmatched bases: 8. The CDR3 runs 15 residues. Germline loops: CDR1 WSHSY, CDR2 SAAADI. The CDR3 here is CASSGSGSGSDTQYF. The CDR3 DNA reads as TGCGCCAGCAGTGGTAGCGGGAGTGGTTCTGATACGCAGTATTTT.

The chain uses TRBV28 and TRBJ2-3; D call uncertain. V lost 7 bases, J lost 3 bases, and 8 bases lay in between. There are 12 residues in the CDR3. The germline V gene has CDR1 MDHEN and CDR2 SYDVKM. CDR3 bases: TGTGCCAGCACCGTCAGTACAGATACGCAGTATTTT. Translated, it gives CASTVSTDTQYF.

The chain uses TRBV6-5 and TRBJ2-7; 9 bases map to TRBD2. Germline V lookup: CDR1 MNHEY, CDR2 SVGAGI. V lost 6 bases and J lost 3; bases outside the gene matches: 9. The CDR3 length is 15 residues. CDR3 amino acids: CASRGLASSLYEQYF. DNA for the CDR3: TGTGCCAGCAGAGGACTAGCGTCTTCTCTCTACGAGCAGTACTTC.

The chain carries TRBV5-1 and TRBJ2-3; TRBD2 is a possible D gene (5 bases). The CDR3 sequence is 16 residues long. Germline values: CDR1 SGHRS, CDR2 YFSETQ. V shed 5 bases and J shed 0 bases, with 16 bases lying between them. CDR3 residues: CASSPESGLSTDTQYF. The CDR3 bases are TGCGCCAGCAGTCCTGAGAGCGGACTCAGCACAGATACGCAGTATTTT. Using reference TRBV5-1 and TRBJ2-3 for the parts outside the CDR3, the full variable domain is KAGVTQTPRYLIKTRGQQVTLSCSPISGHRSVSWYQQTPGQGLQFLFEYFSETQRNKGNFPGRFSGRQFSNSRSEMNVSTLELGDSALYLCASSPESGLSTDTQYFGPGTRLTVL.

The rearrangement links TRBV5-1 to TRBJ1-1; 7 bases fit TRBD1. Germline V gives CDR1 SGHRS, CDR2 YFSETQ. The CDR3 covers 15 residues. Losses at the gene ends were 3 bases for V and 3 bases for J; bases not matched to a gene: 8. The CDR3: CASSSLQGSDTEAFF. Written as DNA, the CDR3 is TGCGCCAGCAGCTCTCTACAGGGGTCTGACACTGAAGCTTTCTTT.

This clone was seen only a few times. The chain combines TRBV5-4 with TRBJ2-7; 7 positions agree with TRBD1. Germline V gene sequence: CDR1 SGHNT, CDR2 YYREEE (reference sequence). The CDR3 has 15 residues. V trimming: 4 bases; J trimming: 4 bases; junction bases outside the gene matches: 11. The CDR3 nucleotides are TGTGCCAGCAGCGGGAAGGGGGCCTCGGGTTACGAGCAGTACTTC. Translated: CASSGKGASGYEQYF.

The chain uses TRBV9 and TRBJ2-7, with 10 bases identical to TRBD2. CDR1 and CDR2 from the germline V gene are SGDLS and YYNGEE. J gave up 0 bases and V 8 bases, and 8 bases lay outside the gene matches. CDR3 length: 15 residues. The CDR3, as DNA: TGTGCCAGTTCTAGCGGGGGCCTGAGCTCCTACGAGCAGTACTTC. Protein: CASSSGGLSSYEQYF.

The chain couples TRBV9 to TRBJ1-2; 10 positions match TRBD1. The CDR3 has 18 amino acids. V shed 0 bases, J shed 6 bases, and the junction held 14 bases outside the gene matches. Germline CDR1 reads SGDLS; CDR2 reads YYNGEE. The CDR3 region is CASSVEGTGALLLNGYTF. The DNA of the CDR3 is TGTGCCAGCAGCGTAGAAGGGACAGGGGCCCTCCTTCTTAATGGCTACACCTTC.

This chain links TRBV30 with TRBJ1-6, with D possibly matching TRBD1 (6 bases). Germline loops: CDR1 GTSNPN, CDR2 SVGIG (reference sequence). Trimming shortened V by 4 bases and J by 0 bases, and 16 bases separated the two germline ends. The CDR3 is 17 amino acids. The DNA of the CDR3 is TGTGCCTGGAAAGCGTGGGCAGGGGCCTCCTATAATTCACCCCTCCACTTT. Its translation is CAWKAWAGASYNSPLHF.